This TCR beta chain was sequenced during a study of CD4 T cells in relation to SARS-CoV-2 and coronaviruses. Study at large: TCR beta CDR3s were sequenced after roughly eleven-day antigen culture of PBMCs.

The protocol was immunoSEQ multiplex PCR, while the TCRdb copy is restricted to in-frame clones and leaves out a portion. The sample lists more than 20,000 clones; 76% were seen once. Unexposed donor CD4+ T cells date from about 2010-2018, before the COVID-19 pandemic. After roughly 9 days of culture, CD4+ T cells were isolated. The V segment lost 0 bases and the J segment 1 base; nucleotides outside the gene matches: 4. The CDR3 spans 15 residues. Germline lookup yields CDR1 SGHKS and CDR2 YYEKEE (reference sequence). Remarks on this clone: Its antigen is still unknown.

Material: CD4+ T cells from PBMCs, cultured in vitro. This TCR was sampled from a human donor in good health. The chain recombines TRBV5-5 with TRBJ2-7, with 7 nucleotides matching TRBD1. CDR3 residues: CASSLVPDRSYEQYF. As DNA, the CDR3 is TGTGCCAGCAGCTTGGTTCCGGACAGGTCCTACGAGCAGTACTTC.